Listed below are T cell receptor beta chains from one sample, sequenced in a study of blood T cells in healthy people across ages. TCRdb analysed the 5' RACE reads with MiXCR anew, one entry per CDR3 protein. Of fewer than 750,000 distinct CDR3 sequences listed, 45% to 55% are singletons. Material: blood. These receptors originate from a man older than 75 in good health. Both conserved end residues are part of each CDR3.

CDR3 length: 15; V gene: TRBV18; CDR3 protein: CASSPGVAGTYEQYF
CDR3 length: 12; V gene: TRBV28; CDR3 protein: CASSSIGPEQFF
CDR3 length: 14; V gene: TRBV9; CDR3 protein: CASSAQAGYNEQFF
CDR3 length: 14; V gene: TRBV29-1; CDR3 protein: CSGGLAGFTDTQYF
CDR3 length: 13; V gene: TRBV25-1; CDR3 protein: CASSDPGQYGYTF
CDR3 length: 15; V gene: TRBV7-2; CDR3 protein: CASSLGTVRYNEQFF
CDR3 length: 16; V gene: TRBV7-9; CDR3 protein: CASSLGATLLNTEAFF
CDR3 length: 19; V gene: TRBV6-2/TRBV6-3; CDR3 protein: CTSSTALGTGDSGANVLTF
CDR3 length: 16; V gene: TRBV7-2; CDR3 protein: CASSLGPTRSNEKLFF
CDR3 length: 15; V gene: TRBV7-2; CDR3 protein: CASSLQAGIEDTQYF
CDR3 length: 16; V gene: TRBV20-1; CDR3 protein: CSSRDLTGGGTDTQYF
CDR3 length: 18; V gene: TRBV7-2; CDR3 protein: CASSLDGTGPIYSYEQYF
CDR3 length: 16; V gene: TRBV4-2; CDR3 protein: CASSQGSDRGGQPQHF
CDR3 length: 15; V gene: TRBV7-3; CDR3 protein: CASSSPLAGQETQYF
CDR3 length: 13; V gene: TRBV20-1; CDR3 protein: CSPPRAGTDTQYF
CDR3 length: 15; V gene: TRBV27; CDR3 protein: CASSFQGSSNQPQHF
CDR3 length: 16; V gene: TRBV20-1; CDR3 protein: CSARVPGQGTSNVLTF